This T cell receptor beta chain originates from a study of T-cell memory formation after mild COVID-19. Trimming took off 6 bases at V and 7 bases at J, with 15 bases between the two ends. The CDR3 extends over 13 amino acids. The germline CDR1 and CDR2 sequences are MNHEY and SMNVEV (reference sequence). TCRdb called the 5' RACE reads again in MiXCR, with one record for every CDR3 protein. This sample has about 470,000 distinct CDR3 sequences, with about 20% found just once. Findings of the study overall: Researchers found some responding clones in pre-infection memory, a sign that cross-reactive memory joined.

Of note for this clonotype: Its antigen is not known.

The gene calls are TRBV27 and TRBJ2-5; D may be TRBD2 (5 bases). The origin of this receptor is an adult woman who had mild COVID-19 (a few samples of this study predate the infection). Cell type and time point are not known. The sequencing sample was made of PBMCs or a T cell subset sorted from them (not recorded which). The CDR3 DNA is TGTGCCAGCAGGAGGGCCTCCGTAGGGACCCAGTACTTC. Protein product: CASRRASVGTQYF.